Sequencing of this TCR beta chain was carried out in a study of blood T cell repertoires in COVID-19. Germline V gene data show CDR1 as LGHDT and CDR2 as YNNKEL (reference sequence). Trimming stripped 4 bases from V and 4 bases from J, with 4 bases between. The CDR3 covers 12 residues. Assay used: immunoSEQ multiplex PCR; TCRdb lists only in-frame clones, some missing. The repertoire includes around 120,000 clones, 90% of them detected once, and 3.8% sits in the top ten. This chain joins TRBV3-1 (or the pseudogene TRBV3-2) and TRBJ2-2; unclear D gene. The sequence was collected from a woman aged 60-70 years with COVID-19, enrolled during active disease. Sequenced input: peripheral blood. CDR3 DNA sequence: TGTGCCAGCAGCCTAATCACCGGGGAGCTGTTTTTT. It translates to CASSLITGELFF.